The T cell receptor beta chain described here comes from a study of T cell changes during pregnancy in multiple sclerosis. There are 15 residues in the CDR3. Germline loops: CDR1 SNHLY, CDR2 FYNNEI. V trimming: 6 bases; J trimming: 0 bases; junction bases outside the gene matches: 7. Libraries were prepared by immunoSEQ multiplex PCR; TCRdb keeps only in-frame clonotypes and omits some of them. The sample consists of some 80,000 clones, about 96% of them appearing once. The receptor's source is a female donor with multiple sclerosis, enrolled in a pregnancy study. This sample comprised peripheral blood, obtained in the second trimester of pregnancy. V usage is TRBV2 and J usage is TRBJ1-1, with 7 bases fitting TRBD1. The CDR3 nucleotides are TGTGCCAGCAGCCGAGGACAGGTGATGAACACTGAAGCTTTCTTT. It yields the protein CASSRGQVMNTEAFF.